What follows are 27 T cell receptor beta chains derived from one specimen sequenced in a study of identifying expanded T cells in peripheral blood. The table came from immunoSEQ multiplex PCR; TCRdb's copy has only in-frame clones and leaves some out. The data show over 90,000 clones, with about 91% seen just once and around an eighth held by the top ten. Input material: blood. The source is a person aged 18 to 69 in good health.

The chain recombines TRBV5-4 with TRBJ2-1; 7 bases map to TRBD2. V gave up 3 bases and J gave up 3 bases; unmatched junction bases: 15. The CDR3 consists of 18 residues. CDR1 is SGHNT, CDR2 YYREEE, per germline (reference sequence). The CDR3 sequence is CASSSTRGLIGVYNEQFF. The CDR3 coding sequence is TGTGCCAGCAGCTCGACCCGGGGACTAATCGGTGTCTACAATGAGCAGTTCTTC.

The chain links TRBV7-3 to TRBJ2-1, with 8 bases fitting TRBD2. The germline V gene encodes CDR1 SGHTA and CDR2 FQGTGA. The V segment lost 6 bases and the J segment 7 bases; nucleotides outside the gene matches: 8. The CDR3 spans 14 residues. CDR3 loop: CASSYGTRGNEQFF. The CDR3 nucleotides are TGTGCCAGCAGTTACGGGACTAGGGGGAATGAGCAGTTCTTC.

With respect to this clone: At one of its ends the junction is not consistent with the germline gene, which may arise from a read error. The chain combines TRBV7-9 with TRBJ2-3, with TRBD2 identical over 11 bases. The germline V gene has CDR1 SEHNR and CDR2 FQNEAQ (reference sequence). The CDR3 covers 14 residues. This CDR3 reads CASRLAGGADTQYF. Written as DNA, the CDR3 is TGTGCCAGCAGGTTAGCGGGAGGGGCAGATACGCAGTATTTT.

V usage is TRBV7-9 and J usage is TRBJ1-3; a possible D gene is TRBD1 (6 bases). The CDR3 contains 13 residues. CDR1 SEHNR and CDR2 FQNEAQ come from the germline V gene (reference sequence). Between the trimmed V and J ends, which lost 7 bases and 8 bases, there was a span of 15 bases. The CDR3 region has the DNA TGTGCCAGCACCTCCGGGGGGCCCGACACCATATATTTT. Its protein is CASTSGGPDTIYF.

This clone was seen more than once but under ten times. The J gene is TRBJ2-1, the V gene TRBV5-1; 11 bases are shared with TRBD2. CDR1 is SGHRS, CDR2 YFSETQ, per germline. This CDR3 contains 16 residues. V dropped 4 bases and J dropped 4; count of bases not matched to a gene: 7. The CDR3, as DNA: TGCGCCAGCAGCCGTAGGGGACTAGCGGATTACAATGAGCAGTTCTTC. Protein product: CASSRRGLADYNEQFF.

V and J are TRBV6-1 and TRBJ2-7, with 9 bases identical to TRBD1. The CDR3 is 15 amino acids. Germline trimming cut 5 bases from V and 5 bases from J; bases unmatched to any gene: 10. The germline V gene has CDR1 MNHNS and CDR2 SASEGT. CDR3 residues: CASSSSQGAVDEQYF. For the CDR3, the DNA is TGTGCCAGCAGTTCGTCACAGGGGGCGGTCGACGAGCAGTACTTC.

The CDR3 DNA reads TGTGCCAGCAGTGAAGGTGGCGGGGGGACCTACGAGCAGTACTTC. It specifies CASSEGGGGTYEQYF. The chain links TRBV2 to TRBJ2-7; 8 bases align to TRBD2. CDR1 SNHLY and CDR2 FYNNEI come from the germline V gene. This CDR3 spans 15 amino acids. The V and J ends lost 1 base and 2 bases, in that order; junction bases with no gene match: 4.

This clone was counted once. The chain has TRBV28 and TRBJ1-5, with unresolved D. CDR1 and CDR2 from the germline V gene are MDHEN and SYDVKM. This CDR3 is 12 amino acids long. V gave up 6 bases and J gave up 6 bases, with 9 bases separating them. The CDR3 loop reads CASRAEVQPQHF. The DNA of the CDR3 is TGTGCCAGCAGGGCAGAGGTTCAGCCCCAGCATTTT.

A note on this clone: The germline gene is not matched at one end of the junction; a read error may be the cause. This same CDR3 is encoded by further DNA sequences in the sample. The chain is built from TRBV5-1 and TRBJ2-7, with D perhaps matching TRBD2 (6 bases). The CDR3 loop spans 13 amino acids. In germline, CDR1 is SGHRS, CDR2 YFSETQ. Here the CDR3 reads CASSLGDFYEQYF. The CDR3 DNA reads as TGTGCCAGCAGCTTGGGGGACTTCTACGAGCAGTACTTC.

V gene TRBV7-3 combines with J gene TRBJ2-3, with D perhaps TRBD2 (6 bases). Germline CDR1 is SGHTA and CDR2 is FQGTGA. The CDR3 totals 14 residues. The V end lost 2 bases, the J end lost 6 bases, and 12 bases lay between the germline ends. CDR3 amino acids: CASSLGTGRDTQYF. CDR3 sequence (DNA): TGTGCCAGCAGCTTAGGGACTGGGAGGGATACGCAGTATTTT. Together with reference TRBV7-3 and TRBJ2-3, the CDR3 gives the full variable domain: GAGVSQTPSNKVTEKGKYVELRCDPISGHTALYWYRQSLGQGPEFLIYFQGTGAADDSGLPNDRFFAVRPEGSVSTLKIQRTERGDSAVYLCASSLGTGRDTQYFGPGTRLTVL.

V is TRBV7-8 and J is TRBJ2-3; D is uncertain. The germline V gene encodes CDR1 SGHVS and CDR2 FQNEAQ. The V and J ends lost 5 bases and 3 bases respectively, with 3 bases between them. CDR3 length equals 11 residues. The chain's CDR3 is CASSLTDTQYF. CDR3 bases: TGTGCCAGCAGCCTTACAGATACGCAGTATTTT.

The genes are TRBV11-2 and TRBJ2-1; 11 nucleotides match TRBD2. The CDR3 sequence is 18 residues long. Per the germline V gene, CDR1 is SGHAT and CDR2 is FQNNGV. V trimming: 5 bases; J trimming: 4 bases; junction bases outside the gene matches: 13. The CDR3 sequence: CASSLRLAGPNLYNEQFF. DNA for the CDR3: TGTGCCAGCAGCCTAAGACTAGCGGGACCCAACTTATACAATGAGCAGTTCTTC.

The chain combines TRBV6-6 with TRBJ2-3; D is undetermined. This CDR3 has 12 amino acids. CDR1 and CDR2 (germline): MNHNY, SVGAGI (reference sequence). V shed 6 bases and J shed 6 bases, with 10 bases lying between them. In DNA, the CDR3 is TGTGCCAGCAGCCCAGCTGGGGATACGCAGTATTTT. Its translation is CASSPAGDTQYF.

The J gene is TRBJ1-2, the V gene TRBV6-4; no definite D call. This CDR3 spans 12 amino acids. Trimming took off 2 bases at V and 8 bases at J, with 9 bases between the two ends. Germline loops: CDR1 MRHNA, CDR2 SNTAGT. CDR3 DNA: TGTGCCAGCAGTGACCCCGCAGGCGGCTACACCTTC. The encoded protein is CASSDPAGGYTF.

The gene calls are TRBV5-1 and TRBJ2-1; 11 positions match TRBD2. V dropped 2 bases and J dropped 5; count of bases not matched to a gene: 6. Germline CDR1 reads SGHRS; CDR2 reads YFSETQ. The CDR3 runs 16 residues. CDR3 amino acids: CASSFQGLADNNEQFF. The CDR3 DNA is TGCGCCAGCAGCTTTCAGGGACTAGCGGATAACAATGAGCAGTTCTTC.

The rearrangement uses TRBV29-1 and TRBJ2-5, with a weak D call TRBD2 (6 bases). CDR1 and CDR2 (germline): SQVTM, ANQGSEA. The CDR3 totals 15 residues. The V end was cut by 2 bases, the J end by 5 bases, with 18 bases between. The CDR3 here is CSVETSLGVSETQYF. For the CDR3, the DNA is TGCAGCGTTGAAACTAGCCTCGGAGTCTCGGAGACCCAGTACTTC.

In this sample, this clone is medium-sized (0.01 to 0.1%). V usage is TRBV6-1 and J usage is TRBJ2-7, with D possibly TRBD1 on 6 matching bases. V lost 0 bases to trimming and J lost 4 bases, with 7 bases between them. The CDR3 loop spans 13 amino acids. Germline CDR1 reads MNHNS; CDR2 reads SASEGT. The CDR3 is CASSEAGQYEQYF. The CDR3 nucleotides are TGTGCCAGCAGTGAAGCTGGACAGTACGAGCAGTACTTC.

DNA for the CDR3: TGTGGCGGGACAGGGGGCACCGGTCAGCCCCAGCATTTT. Translating it yields CGGTGGTGQPQHF. The V and J genes are TRBV28 and TRBJ1-5, with 12 bases that match TRBD1. Germline CDR1 reads MDHEN; CDR2 reads SYDVKM. The CDR3 has 13 amino acids.

The chain recombines TRBV5-8 with TRBJ2-5; D might be TRBD1 or TRBD2, each matching 7 bases. Looked up from germline, CDR1 is SGHTS and CDR2 is YDEGEE. The CDR3 totals 15 residues. With 5 bases removed from V and 1 base from J, the gap between germline ends came to 15 bases. CDR3 coding DNA: TGTGCCAGCAGGCATGCGGGGGACAGCCAAGAGACCCAGTACTTC. It translates to CASRHAGDSQETQYF.

V is TRBV18 and J is TRBJ2-3, with D unresolved. The ends were cut back, 0 bases at V and 2 bases at J, with 3 bases in the middle. This CDR3 has 13 residues. CDR1 and CDR2 from the germline V gene are KGHSH and LQKENI. CDR3 bases: TGTGCCAGCTCACCACCCCCCACAGATACGCAGTATTTT. This encodes CASSPPPTDTQYF.

The sample holds one count of this clone. This sequence joins TRBV19 and TRBJ2-5; tentative D call: TRBD1 (6 bases). Germline assignment: CDR1 LNHDA and CDR2 SQIVND (reference sequence). V lost 5 bases to trimming and J lost 4 bases, with 14 bases between them. CDR3 size: 14 residues. The CDR3 here is CASSHVLGAETQYF. CDR3 nucleotide sequence: TGTGCCAGTAGTCATGTCCTGGGGGCAGAGACCCAGTACTTC.

The CDR3, as DNA: TGCGCCAGCAGCTTGGCCAGGTGGGAGGGCCATGAGCAGTTCTTC. Translation: CASSLARWEGHEQFF. The V call is TRBV5-1, the J call TRBJ2-1; 7 bases match TRBD2. The ends lost 0 bases at V and 8 bases at J; junction bases unmatched: 8. CDR1 is SGHRS and CDR2 is YFSETQ in the germline V gene. This CDR3 contains 15 residues.

V and J are TRBV7-3 and TRBJ2-5, with D unclear. Trimming removed 5 bases at V and 2 bases at J, with 9 bases between. Germline-derived CDR1 and CDR2 are SGHTA and FQGTGA. The CDR3 extends over 13 amino acids. The CDR3 reads CASSPQRQETQYF. DNA for the CDR3: TGTGCCAGCAGCCCACAGCGACAAGAGACCCAGTACTTC.

The sample holds one count of this clone. The chain links TRBV2 to TRBJ2-1; TRBD1 matches 8 bases. The CDR3 loop spans 13 amino acids. With 7 bases clipped from V and 7 bases from J, the junction kept 6 bases outside the gene matches. CDR1 SNHLY and CDR2 FYNNEI come from the germline V gene. The CDR3 spells CASTWDRKNEQFF. CDR3 in DNA: TGTGCCAGCACATGGGACAGGAAGAATGAGCAGTTCTTC.

The chain couples TRBV6-1 to TRBJ2-7; 9 nucleotides agree with TRBD2. The CDR3 contains 15 residues. The J segment lost 0 bases and the V segment lost 2 bases, leaving 2 bases of the junction unmatched. CDR1 is MNHNS, CDR2 SASEGT, per germline. CDR3: CASSELAGFSYEQYF. The CDR3 region has the DNA TGTGCCAGCAGTGAACTAGCGGGATTCTCCTACGAGCAGTACTTC.

The chain couples TRBV4-1 to TRBJ1-4, with TRBD1 matching 8 bases. The CDR3 has 19 residues. Germline values: CDR1 MGHRA, CDR2 YSYEKL. V was pared by 5 bases and J by 2 bases, with 16 bases of the junction left unmatched. The CDR3 sequence is CASSFGTGGAISTNEKLFF. In DNA form, the CDR3 reads TGCGCCAGCAGCTTCGGGACAGGAGGCGCGATCTCTACTAATGAAAAACTGTTTTTT.

The chain uses TRBV5-1 and TRBJ1-5; D perhaps matches TRBD1 (5 bases). Trimming pared 1 base from V and 5 bases from J, leaving 7 bases between. The CDR3 extends over 13 amino acids. Germline V lookup: CDR1 SGHRS, CDR2 YFSETQ. CDR3 nucleotides: TGCGCCAGCAGCTTGCAGGGAGATCAGCCCCAGCATTTT. Its protein product is CASSLQGDQPQHF.